Below are 29 T cell receptor beta chains sequenced from a single sample in a study of preoperative IRX-2 immunotherapy in early breast cancer. The method was immunoSEQ multiplex PCR; TCRdb's version includes in-frame clones alone and lacks a portion of them. The sample shows approximately 100,000 clones, 86% of them seen only once. Noted treatment: preoperative locoregional IRX-2 cytokine immunotherapy. The sample consisted of tumor tissue, taken after IRX-2 immunotherapy. These receptors originate from a human donor with breast cancer.

CDR3 amino acids: CASSLENDPYNEQFF. The CDR3 nucleotides read TGTGCCAGCAGCTTAGAGAACGATCCGTACAATGAGCAGTTCTTC. The rearrangement joins TRBV7-1 to TRBJ2-1; D not resolved. TRBV7-1 is reported as an ORF; its role is uncertain. Trimming pared 4 bases from V and 4 bases from J, leaving 14 bases between. This CDR3 contains 15 residues.

This chain uses TRBV6-8 with TRBJ1-5, with D maybe TRBD1 (5 bases). The CDR3 is 15 residues long. CDR1 and CDR2 (germline): MNHGY, SAAAGT. Trimming shortened V by 5 bases and J by 10 bases, and 21 bases separated the two germline ends. CDR3 sequence: CASSPPGVTGRPQHF. CDR3 bases: TGTGCCAGCAGTCCTCCGGGGGTAACAGGTCGCCCCCAGCATTTT.

The chain combines TRBV11-3 with TRBJ1-3; 7 bases line up with TRBD1. Losses at the gene ends were 6 bases for V and 0 bases for J; bases not matched to a gene: 8. The CDR3 is made up of 16 amino acids. The germline CDR1 and CDR2 sequences are SGHNT and YENEEA. CDR3 DNA sequence: TGTGCCAGCAGATTAACAGGGGTCGACTCTGGAAACACCATATATTTT. It translates to CASRLTGVDSGNTIYF.

The rearrangement joins TRBV7-1 to TRBJ1-4; 11 positions match TRBD1. TRBV7-1 belongs to the ORF category, with a function that is uncertain. This CDR3 has 14 residues. With V trimmed by 10 bases and J by 2 bases, 3 bases remained unmatched. The CDR3 sequence: CAIGTGGTNEKLFF. The CDR3 DNA is TGTGCCATCGGGACAGGGGGGACTAATGAAAAACTGTTTTTT.

This sequence joins TRBV5-1 and TRBJ2-2; the D is unclear. Trimming left V 4 bases short and J 0 bases short, with 13 bases between. This CDR3 comprises 16 residues. The germline V gene has CDR1 SGHRS and CDR2 YFSETQ. CDR3 region: CASSPSSIANTGELFF. The CDR3 DNA is TGCGCCAGCAGCCCGAGCTCGATCGCGAACACCGGGGAGCTGTTTTTT.

The genes are TRBV7-6 and TRBJ2-3; possible D gene TRBD2, 5 bases. The V end was cut by 5 bases, the J end by 4 bases, with 16 bases between. This CDR3 has 15 residues. In germline, CDR1 is SGHVS, CDR2 FNYEAQ. In DNA form, the CDR3 reads TGTGCCAGCAGCGGCCAGGAGGTCCTGGCAGATACGCAGTATTTT. Translated: CASSGQEVLADTQYF.

This clone has a single count. This chain joins TRBV10-1 and TRBJ2-2, with 8 bases that match TRBD2. Losses at the gene ends were 0 bases for V and 5 bases for J; bases not matched to a gene: 5. This CDR3 contains 16 residues. Germline V gene sequence: CDR1 WNHNN, CDR2 SYGVQD (reference sequence). The DNA for the CDR3 is TGCGCCAGCAGTGAGTCACCAGCGGGAGAAACCGGGGAGCTGTTTTTT. As protein: CASSESPAGETGELFF.

The chain is built from TRBV30 and TRBJ2-3, with D hard to call. The CDR3 covers 12 residues. Germline values: CDR1 GTSNPN, CDR2 SVGIG (reference sequence). V lost 2 bases to trimming and J lost 4 bases, with 7 bases between them. CDR3 sequence: CAWSLQADTQYF. CDR3 coding DNA: TGTGCCTGGAGTCTCCAAGCAGATACGCAGTATTTT.

V and J are TRBV18 and TRBJ1-1; D may be TRBD1 (6 bases). CDR1 is KGHSH and CDR2 is LQKENI in the germline V gene. The CDR3 spans 16 residues. V lost 5 bases, J lost 0 bases, and 16 bases lay in between. DNA of the CDR3: TGTGCCAGCTCATCCGCACAGGGATTCATGAACACTGAAGCTTTCTTT. This codes for CASSSAQGFMNTEAFF.

This chain joins TRBV11-3 and TRBJ1-2, with 9 nucleotides matching TRBD1. Germline CDR1 reads SGHNT; CDR2 reads YENEEA. The CDR3 sequence is 15 residues long. V shed 6 bases, J shed 8 bases, and the junction held 13 bases outside the gene matches. The CDR3 coding sequence is TGTGCCAGCAGTACAGCCGGGACAGGGCCAGGGGGCTACACCTTC. Amino acid sequence: CASSTAGTGPGGYTF.

The chain carries TRBV28 and TRBJ1-5; 9 bases are shared with TRBD1. The germline V gene encodes CDR1 MDHEN and CDR2 SYDVKM. The V and J ends lost 7 bases and 13 bases, in that order; junction bases with no gene match: 8. CDR3 length: 12 residues. The CDR3 bases are TGTGCCAGCAACCCGGGACAGGGACCACAGCATTTT. It is translated as CASNPGQGPQHF.

The rearrangement joins TRBV28 to TRBJ2-6; weak D call: TRBD2 (7 bases). Trimming shortened V by 6 bases and J by 0 bases, and 12 bases separated the two germline ends. CDR1 and CDR2 from the germline V gene are MDHEN and SYDVKM. The CDR3 covers 16 residues. The CDR3 sequence: CASSKGGDSGANVLTF. DNA for the CDR3: TGTGCCAGCAGCAAAGGGGGGGACTCTGGGGCCAACGTCCTGACTTTC.

The rearrangement joins TRBV1 to TRBJ1-5; the table's D call, TRBD1, was not checked against the DNA. TRBV1 is a recognized pseudogene. The CDR3 totals 15 residues. The CDR3 DNA is TGCGCCAGCAGCCAAGAAGAGACAGGGGTACAGCCCCAGCATTTT. Protein: CASSQEETGVQPQHF.

V gene TRBV6-8 combines with J gene TRBJ2-1; 7 bases map to TRBD2. This CDR3 region has 16 residues. The ends lost 5 bases at V and 6 bases at J; junction bases unmatched: 13. Germline assignment: CDR1 MNHGY and CDR2 SAAAGT. CDR3 region: CASSRSPGGGGNEQFF. The CDR3 DNA follows: TGTGCCAGCAGTCGAAGCCCGGGCGGGGGAGGCAATGAGCAGTTCTTC.

This clone was counted only a few times. The V and J genes are TRBV19 and TRBJ1-6; no reliable D call. Per the germline V gene, CDR1 is LNHDA and CDR2 is SQIVND (reference sequence). The V gene lost 5 bases and the J gene lost 6 bases, with 5 bases spanning the gap. This CDR3 comprises 12 residues. The CDR3 nucleotides are TGTGCCAGTAGTTACAGTAATTCACCCCTCCACTTT. It is translated as CASSYSNSPLHF.

This chain uses TRBV28 with TRBJ1-4; 7 bases map to TRBD1. The CDR3 consists of 15 residues. Germline loops: CDR1 MDHEN, CDR2 SYDVKM. Germline trimming cut 5 bases from V and 4 bases from J; bases unmatched to any gene: 7. CDR3 sequence reads: CASSPATGLNEKLFF. In DNA, the CDR3 is TGTGCCAGCAGTCCGGCGACAGGGCTTAATGAAAAACTGTTTTTT.

This rearrangement joins TRBV19 to TRBJ2-5; 7 bases line up with TRBD2. The CDR3 covers 15 residues. The germline V gene has CDR1 LNHDA and CDR2 SQIVND (reference sequence). V lost 6 bases and J lost 5; bases outside the gene matches: 12. CDR3 DNA: TGTGCCAGTAGCCAGTCCTGGACCGGGGGGGAGACCCAGTACTTC. It codes for CASSQSWTGGETQYF.

The rearrangement joins TRBV11-3 to TRBJ2-7, with no clear D. The V gene's germline CDR1 is SGHNT and CDR2 YENEEA. The CDR3 totals 15 residues. V dropped 3 bases and J dropped 3 bases, with 15 bases sitting between them. The CDR3 is CASSLAGQELYEQYF. The CDR3 DNA reads as TGTGCCAGCAGCTTGGCCGGGCAGGAACTCTACGAGCAGTACTTC.

V usage is TRBV6-8 and J usage is TRBJ1-2; perhaps TRBD1 as D (6 bases). Deletions cut 5 bases from V and 2 bases from J, with 12 bases between. CDR1 and CDR2 (germline): MNHGY, SAAAGT. CDR3 length: 14 amino acids. The CDR3 spells CASSRDRTNYGYTF. CDR3 coding DNA: TGTGCCAGCAGTAGAGACAGGACAAACTATGGCTACACCTTC.

The V and J genes are TRBV18 and TRBJ2-1, with D unclear. Germline V gene lookup returns CDR1 KGHSH and CDR2 LQKENI. The V end lost 8 bases, the J end lost 0 bases, and 11 bases lay between the germline ends. CDR3 length equals 14 residues. The CDR3 DNA is TGTGCCAGCAGAAAGGACCGCTCCTACAATGAGCAGTTCTTC. Amino acids: CASRKDRSYNEQFF.

This clone appeared a single time. This rearrangement joins TRBV19 to TRBJ2-6; 7 bases fit TRBD1. CDR3 length: 14 amino acids. Germline V gene sequence: CDR1 LNHDA, CDR2 SQIVND (reference sequence). Losses at the gene ends were 9 bases for V and 2 bases for J; bases not matched to a gene: 4. CDR3 region: CASSDRTGANVLTF. In nucleotides, the CDR3 is TGTGCCAGCTCGGACAGGACTGGGGCCAACGTCCTGACTTTC.

The chain has TRBV15 and TRBJ2-2; possible D gene TRBD1, 7 bases. The CDR3 loop spans 15 amino acids. Germline loops: CDR1 LNHNV, CDR2 YYDKDF (reference sequence). V lost 3 bases and J 4 bases, leaving 12 bases between the germline ends. CDR3 protein: CATSRGGQTTGELFF. CDR3 coding DNA: TGTGCCACCAGCAGGGGGGGACAGACCACCGGGGAGCTGTTTTTT. The complete variable domain, with remaining parts taken from reference TRBV15 and TRBJ2-2, reads DAMVIQNPRYQVTQFGKPVTLSCSQTLNHNVMYWYQQKSSQAPKLLFHYYDKDFNNEADTPDNFQSRRPNTSFCFLDIRSPGLGDTAMYLCATSRGGQTTGELFFGEGSRLTVL.

The rearrangement joins TRBV5-1 to TRBJ1-4; no reliable D call. V shed 7 bases and J shed 10 bases, with 20 bases lying between them. CDR1 is SGHRS, CDR2 YFSETQ, per germline. The CDR3 consists of 14 residues. The CDR3 spells CASQEDSSSGKLFF. The CDR3 bases are TGCGCCAGCCAAGAGGACTCGAGTAGTGGAAAACTGTTTTTT.

The CDR3 DNA reads as TGTGCCAGCAGACGTCCGGGGGGCGCCAATCAGCCCCAGCATTTT. Translating it yields CASRRPGGANQPQHF. The V call is TRBV28, the J call TRBJ1-5; tentative D call: TRBD1 (6 bases). This CDR3 has 15 residues. The germline V gene encodes CDR1 MDHEN and CDR2 SYDVKM. V was pared by 6 bases and J by 3 bases, with 15 bases between.

Here the CDR3 reads CASSLHNRGRATNEKLFF. The CDR3 nucleotides read TGTGCCAGCAGCTTACATAACAGGGGGCGAGCAACTAATGAAAAACTGTTTTTT. The rearrangement joins TRBV11-3 to TRBJ1-4; 9 nucleotides agree with TRBD1. The germline gives CDR1 SGHNT, CDR2 YENEEA. V was clipped by 2 bases and J by 0 bases; unmatched bases: 7. CDR3 size: 18 residues.

This clone was found once. The chain is built from TRBV7-1 and TRBJ2-7; TRBD1 matches 8 bases. TRBV7-1 is designated an ORF whose function remains uncertain. V lost 6 bases to trimming and J lost 3 bases; unmatched junction nucleotides: 7. The CDR3 consists of 14 residues. This chain's CDR3 is CASRPGTGDYEQYF. The CDR3 DNA is TGTGCCAGCAGACCCGGGACAGGAGACTACGAGCAGTACTTC.

This clone was recorded only once. The V and J genes are TRBV6-8 and TRBJ2-1, with TRBD2 identical over 10 bases. Unmatched junction bases numbered 2, after V lost 4 bases and J lost 2 bases. CDR3 length: 15 residues. The germline V gene has CDR1 MNHGY and CDR2 SAAAGT. The CDR3 DNA reads TGTGCCAGCAGTTCCGGACTAGCGGCCTACAATGAGCAGTTCTTC. Translated: CASSSGLAAYNEQFF.

The V call is TRBV19, the J call TRBJ2-5; 9 nucleotides agree with TRBD2. The CDR3 contains 15 residues. V was pared by 3 bases and J by 2 bases, with 4 bases of the junction left unmatched. The germline V gene has CDR1 LNHDA and CDR2 SQIVND (reference sequence). DNA of the CDR3: TGTGCCAGTAGTATGATAGCGGGGGTTCAAGAGACCCAGTACTTC. It translates to CASSMIAGVQETQYF.

The DNA of the CDR3 is TGTGCCAGCAGTTTAGCGGGGGGCTCCTACAATGAGCAGTTCTTC. Residues: CASSLAGGSYNEQFF. V gene TRBV28 combines with J gene TRBJ2-1; TRBD2 matches 8 bases. After removal of 2 bases from V and 0 bases from J, the junction contained 0 bases not matched to a gene. This CDR3 comprises 15 residues. Germline CDR1 is MDHEN and CDR2 is SYDVKM. Complete variable domain (other parts from reference TRBV28 and TRBJ2-1): DVKVTQSSRYLVKRTGEKVFLECVQDMDHENMFWYRQDPGLGLRLIYFSYDVKMKEKGDIPEGYSVSREKKERFSLILESASTNQTSMYLCASSLAGGSYNEQFFGPGTRLTVL.